This T cell receptor beta chain is drawn from a study of blood T cell repertoires in COVID-19. In its sample, this clone was seen a few times. The sample holds other DNA sequences that translate to the same CDR3. The germline CDR1 and CDR2 sequences are SGHRS and YFSETQ. The CDR3 length is 14 residues. Trimming took 4 bases from V and 2 from J, leaving 13 bases between them. TCRdb's copy holds only in-frame clones and misses some; the assay was immunoSEQ multiplex PCR. The profile covers approximately 90,000 clones, with roughly 80% appearing a single time and about half taken by the ten largest. This sequence was found in a human donor in a cohort sampled during active COVID-19. The sample taken for sequencing was peripheral blood. The rearrangement links TRBV5-1 to TRBJ2-7; D is possibly TRBD2 (6 bases). In DNA, the CDR3 is TGCGCCAGCAGCCTCTTGGGAGGAACCTACGAGCAGTACTTC. Translation: CASSLLGGTYEQYF.